This is a list of T cell receptor beta chains from one sample in a study of blood T cell repertoires in COVID-19. Sequencing was performed with immunoSEQ multiplex PCR; in TCRdb, only in-frame clones are kept and a portion is missing. Counted here are about 97,000 clones, 70% to 85% occurring once; the ten biggest clones make up about 10%. The sequenced sample was peripheral blood. The receptors were gathered from an older man with acute or convalescent COVID-19. Both conserved end residues are part of each CDR3. D genes are given only for firm matches. Some rows have no size entry. The others give once, few or many, or a class for an expanded clone.

j_gene: TRBJ2-2; d_gene: NA; abundance: NA; v_gene: TRBV9; CDR3nt: TGTGCCAGCAGCACTCTTTACGGGGAGCTGTTTTTT; CDR3aa: CASSTLYGELFF
j_gene: TRBJ2-1; d_gene: TRBD1; abundance: NA; v_gene: TRBV5-1; CDR3nt: TGCGCCAGCACCATGGGACAGGTTGGTTTCTACAATGAGCAGTTCTTC; CDR3aa: CASTMGQVGFYNEQFF
j_gene: TRBJ1-1; d_gene: NA; abundance: NA; v_gene: TRBV11-3; CDR3nt: TGTGCCAGCAGCTTGGGGGGAGGGAATGAAGCTTTCTTT; CDR3aa: CASSLGGGNEAFF
j_gene: TRBJ2-1; d_gene: TRBD2; abundance: NA; v_gene: TRBV9; CDR3nt: TGTGCCAGCAGCGCCAATATAGCGGGATCCTACAATGAGCAGTTCTTC; CDR3aa: CASSANIAGSYNEQFF
j_gene: TRBJ2-2; d_gene: TRBD1; abundance: NA; v_gene: TRBV14; CDR3nt: TGTGCCAGCAGCCAAGGACAGGGACGCACCGGGGAGCTGTTTTTT; CDR3aa: CASSQGQGRTGELFF
j_gene: TRBJ2-2; d_gene: TRBD2; abundance: NA; v_gene: TRBV29-1; CDR3nt: TGCAGCGTTTCCCTAGCGGAGTACACCGGGGAGCTGTTTTTT; CDR3aa: CSVSLAEYTGELFF
j_gene: TRBJ2-2; d_gene: NA; abundance: NA; v_gene: TRBV11-2; CDR3nt: TGTGCCAGCAGCTTGCGGGCGTACGGGGAGCTGTTTTTT; CDR3aa: CASSLRAYGELFF
j_gene: TRBJ2-2; d_gene: NA; abundance: few; v_gene: TRBV3-1/TRBV3-2; CDR3nt: TGTGCCAGCAGCCCGCCGGGTGCCACCGGGGAGCTGTTTTTT; CDR3aa: CASSPPGATGELFF
j_gene: TRBJ2-5; d_gene: TRBD2; abundance: NA; v_gene: TRBV6-5; CDR3nt: TGTGCCAGCAGTCTAGCGGGAGGGGAAGAGACCCAGTACTTC; CDR3aa: CASSLAGGEETQYF
j_gene: TRBJ1-6; d_gene: NA; abundance: few; v_gene: TRBV11-2; CDR3nt: TGTGCCAGCAGCTCGTCCCGGGGGGGGTTCAATTCACCCCTCCACTTT; CDR3aa: CASSSSRGGFNSPLHF
j_gene: TRBJ1-2; d_gene: TRBD1; abundance: NA; v_gene: TRBV10-3; CDR3nt: TGTGCCACCAGTGACAGGGTGGGGTATGGCTACACCTTC; CDR3aa: CATSDRVGYGYTF
j_gene: TRBJ2-7; d_gene: NA; abundance: NA; v_gene: TRBV7-8; CDR3nt: TGTGCCAGCAGCTTAGCGCGGTGGTACGAGCAGTACTTC; CDR3aa: CASSLARWYEQYF
j_gene: TRBJ1-1; d_gene: TRBD1; abundance: NA; v_gene: TRBV28; CDR3nt: TGTGCCAGCAGTTCGTCAGGGGGCTTGATGAACACTGAAGCTTTCTTT; CDR3aa: CASSSSGGLMNTEAFF
j_gene: TRBJ1-2; d_gene: NA; abundance: few; v_gene: TRBV6-4; CDR3nt: TGTGCCAGCAGTGACGGGGATCCCGGGACAACGGTTGGAGGTGGCTACACCTTC; CDR3aa: CASSDGDPGTTVGGGYTF
j_gene: TRBJ1-5; d_gene: NA; abundance: NA; v_gene: TRBV28; CDR3nt: TGTGCCAGCAGTTTGGGCAGGTCCCGGCCCCAGCATTTT; CDR3aa: CASSLGRSRPQHF
j_gene: TRBJ2-1; d_gene: NA; abundance: NA; v_gene: TRBV6-6; CDR3nt: TGTGCCAGCAGTCCGACAGGTCCGAGTGACAATGAGCAGTTCTTC; CDR3aa: CASSPTGPSDNEQFF
j_gene: TRBJ2-3; d_gene: TRBD1; abundance: NA; v_gene: TRBV5-1; CDR3nt: TGCGCCAGCAGCCCGCCCGGACAGGTTGGAACAGATACGCAGTATTTT; CDR3aa: CASSPPGQVGTDTQYF
j_gene: TRBJ1-6; d_gene: TRBD1; abundance: NA; v_gene: TRBV6-5; CDR3nt: TGTGCCAGCAGAAGACAGGGGGCGGATAATTCACCCCTCCACTTT; CDR3aa: CASRRQGADNSPLHF
j_gene: TRBJ1-1; d_gene: TRBD1; abundance: NA; v_gene: TRBV19; CDR3nt: TGTGCCAGTAGGACGGACAGGGTACGGAACACTGAAGCTTTCTTT; CDR3aa: CASRTDRVRNTEAFF
j_gene: TRBJ2-3; d_gene: TRBD2; abundance: NA; v_gene: TRBV3-1/TRBV3-2; CDR3nt: TGTGCCAGCAGCCAAGATAAAGCGGGGGGGCCTCGAGATACGCAGTATTTT; CDR3aa: CASSQDKAGGPRDTQYF
j_gene: TRBJ2-7; d_gene: NA; abundance: once; v_gene: TRBV11-2; CDR3nt: TGTGCCAGCAGCTTAATGACTACAGCTCAATACGAGCAGTACTTC; CDR3aa: CASSLMTTAQYEQYF
j_gene: TRBJ2-2; d_gene: TRBD2; abundance: NA; v_gene: TRBV6-5; CDR3nt: TGTGCCACCAAGAGCGGGGGGGTCACCGGGGAGCTGTTTTTT; CDR3aa: CATKSGGVTGELFF
j_gene: TRBJ2-7; d_gene: NA; abundance: NA; v_gene: TRBV30; CDR3nt: TGTGCCTGGAGTGCAGGTAGTGGGCCCTACGAGCAGTACTTC; CDR3aa: CAWSAGSGPYEQYF
j_gene: TRBJ2-7; d_gene: NA; abundance: NA; v_gene: TRBV7-2; CDR3nt: TGTGCCAGCAGTCCAGGTGGGCTATCGACCTCCTACGAGCAGTACTTC; CDR3aa: CASSPGGLSTSYEQYF
j_gene: TRBJ2-7; d_gene: TRBD2; abundance: NA; v_gene: TRBV30; CDR3nt: TGTGCCTGGAGGCGTAGCGGGGTATACTACGAGCAGTACTTC; CDR3aa: CAWRRSGVYYEQYF
j_gene: TRBJ2-3; d_gene: TRBD2; abundance: NA; v_gene: TRBV13; CDR3nt: TGTGCCAGCAGCCCCCCGGCGGGGGAAGTGGGTACGCAGTATTTT; CDR3aa: CASSPPAGEVGTQYF
j_gene: TRBJ1-2; d_gene: NA; abundance: NA; v_gene: TRBV6-2/TRBV6-3; CDR3nt: TGTGCCAGCAGTTACTCGTCCCGCAAGCAAGATGGCTACACCTTC; CDR3aa: CASSYSSRKQDGYTF
j_gene: TRBJ2-5; d_gene: NA; abundance: NA; v_gene: TRBV24-1; CDR3nt: TGTGCCACCAGTGATCCGGACAGTGGGGTCAAAGAGACCCAGTACTTC; CDR3aa: CATSDPDSGVKETQYF
j_gene: TRBJ1-1; d_gene: NA; abundance: NA; v_gene: TRBV14; CDR3nt: TGTGCCAGCAGCCGGAGAGGGACACCAGAAGCTTTCTTT; CDR3aa: CASSRRGTPEAFF
j_gene: TRBJ1-3; d_gene: TRBD1; abundance: NA; v_gene: TRBV7-2; CDR3nt: TGTGCCAGCAGGAGGACAGGGGACCTATACTCTGGAAACACCATATATTTT; CDR3aa: CASRRTGDLYSGNTIYF
j_gene: TRBJ1-2; d_gene: TRBD1; abundance: once; v_gene: TRBV6-7; CDR3nt: TGTGCCAGCAGTTACCCGAACCTGAGGAGTGACAGGGGTCTCTATGGCTACACCTTC; CDR3aa: CASSYPNLRSDRGLYGYTF
j_gene: TRBJ2-7; d_gene: NA; abundance: NA; v_gene: TRBV5-4; CDR3nt: TGTGCCAGCAGCGACTCAGGGGCAATCTCCTACGAGCAGTACTTC; CDR3aa: CASSDSGAISYEQYF
j_gene: TRBJ1-4; d_gene: NA; abundance: NA; v_gene: TRBV5-8; CDR3nt: TGTGCCAGCAGCTTGTTCGGGGGGACTAATGAAAAACTGTTTTTT; CDR3aa: CASSLFGGTNEKLFF
j_gene: TRBJ2-1; d_gene: TRBD2; abundance: NA; v_gene: TRBV24-1; CDR3nt: TGTGCCACCAGACCGGGACTAGCGGGAGTCAATGAGCAGTTCTTC; CDR3aa: CATRPGLAGVNEQFF
j_gene: TRBJ1-1; d_gene: NA; abundance: few; v_gene: TRBV19; CDR3nt: TGTGCCAGTAGCCTAGTTTCGGCAGCTGAGCGAGCTTTCTTT; CDR3aa: CASSLVSAAERAFF
j_gene: TRBJ1-2; d_gene: TRBD1; abundance: NA; v_gene: TRBV3-1/TRBV3-2; CDR3nt: TGTGCCAGCAGCCAGCAGGGGGCGGGCTATGGCTACACCTTC; CDR3aa: CASSQQGAGYGYTF
j_gene: TRBJ2-1; d_gene: TRBD2; abundance: NA; v_gene: TRBV19; CDR3nt: TGTGCCAGTATGGCTCACTGGACTAGCGGGTACAATGAGCAGTTCTTC; CDR3aa: CASMAHWTSGYNEQFF
j_gene: TRBJ2-3; d_gene: TRBD2; abundance: NA; v_gene: TRBV6-1; CDR3nt: TGTGCCAGCAGTGAGCGGGGGGGCGTCACAGATACGCAGTATTTT; CDR3aa: CASSERGGVTDTQYF
j_gene: TRBJ2-1; d_gene: NA; abundance: NA; v_gene: TRBV10-1; CDR3nt: TGCGCCAGCAGTATTGAGGCGGGCTGGTACTACAATGAGCAGTTCTTC; CDR3aa: CASSIEAGWYYNEQFF
j_gene: TRBJ2-1; d_gene: NA; abundance: NA; v_gene: TRBV12-5; CDR3nt: TGTGCTAGTGGTACAGGGAACCGCAATGAGCAGTTCTTC; CDR3aa: CASGTGNRNEQFF
j_gene: TRBJ2-7; d_gene: NA; abundance: NA; v_gene: TRBV29-1; CDR3nt: TGCAGCGTTGAGGCAGGGAGGACCGAGCAGTACTTC; CDR3aa: CSVEAGRTEQYF
j_gene: TRBJ2-3; d_gene: TRBD2; abundance: NA; v_gene: TRBV6-1; CDR3nt: TGTGCCAGCAGTGAATTGGGACTAGCGAGCACAGATACGCAGTATTTT; CDR3aa: CASSELGLASTDTQYF
j_gene: TRBJ1-1; d_gene: NA; abundance: NA; v_gene: TRBV18; CDR3nt: TGTGCCAGCTCACCCGGGTCGGGGGTGAACACTGAAGCTTTCTTT; CDR3aa: CASSPGSGVNTEAFF
j_gene: TRBJ2-7; d_gene: NA; abundance: NA; v_gene: TRBV28; CDR3nt: TGTGCCAGCAGTTCCGACTCGCCCGAGCAGTACTTC; CDR3aa: CASSSDSPEQYF
j_gene: TRBJ2-7; d_gene: TRBD2; abundance: NA; v_gene: TRBV27; CDR3nt: TGTGCCAGCAGGTCACTAGCGGGAGGGAGGAACGAGCAGTACTTC; CDR3aa: CASRSLAGGRNEQYF
j_gene: TRBJ1-6; d_gene: TRBD1; abundance: NA; v_gene: TRBV5-1; CDR3nt: TGCGCCAGCAGCCGGACAGGGGATTCACCCCTCCACTTT; CDR3aa: CASSRTGDSPLHF
j_gene: TRBJ1-6; d_gene: TRBD1; abundance: NA; v_gene: TRBV7-3; CDR3nt: TGTGCCAGCAGCCCCGGACAGGGTAGTTCACCCCTCCACTTT; CDR3aa: CASSPGQGSSPLHF
j_gene: TRBJ1-5; d_gene: NA; abundance: NA; v_gene: TRBV19; CDR3nt: TGTGCCAGTAGTACCCTCCGGAGCCAGCCCCAGCATTTT; CDR3aa: CASSTLRSQPQHF
j_gene: TRBJ1-4; d_gene: TRBD1; abundance: few; v_gene: TRBV5-4; CDR3nt: TGTGCCAGCAGCCGGATAACACAGGGGACTAATGAAAAACTGTTTTTT; CDR3aa: CASSRITQGTNEKLFF
j_gene: TRBJ1-2; d_gene: TRBD1; abundance: NA; v_gene: TRBV4-3; CDR3nt: TGCGCCAGCAGCCAAGATATACAGGGGGTCGGCTACACCTTC; CDR3aa: CASSQDIQGVGYTF
j_gene: TRBJ2-7; d_gene: NA; abundance: NA; v_gene: TRBV19; CDR3nt: TGTGCCAGTAGACCCCCCGGCAGATCGGGAGAGCAGTACTTC; CDR3aa: CASRPPGRSGEQYF
j_gene: TRBJ1-1; d_gene: NA; abundance: NA; v_gene: TRBV28; CDR3nt: TGTGCCAGCACCCCAGGAGCTTTCTTT; CDR3aa: CASTPGAFF
j_gene: TRBJ1-3; d_gene: NA; abundance: NA; v_gene: TRBV9; CDR3nt: TGTGCCAGCAGCGTATCCTACTCTGGAAACACCATATATTTT; CDR3aa: CASSVSYSGNTIYF
j_gene: TRBJ2-1; d_gene: NA; abundance: NA; v_gene: TRBV29-1; CDR3nt: TGCAGCGTTGTTAGGACTACCGGGAATGAGCAGTTCTTC; CDR3aa: CSVVRTTGNEQFF
j_gene: TRBJ2-1; d_gene: NA; abundance: NA; v_gene: TRBV15; CDR3nt: TGTGCCACCAGCAGTCAGGGTTACAATGAGCAGTTCTTC; CDR3aa: CATSSQGYNEQFF
j_gene: TRBJ2-5; d_gene: TRBD2; abundance: NA; v_gene: TRBV6-5; CDR3nt: TGTGCCAGCAGCCGGGGGACTACGATCCAAGAGACCCAGTACTTC; CDR3aa: CASSRGTTIQETQYF
j_gene: TRBJ1-5; d_gene: TRBD1; abundance: NA; v_gene: TRBV7-9; CDR3nt: TGTGCCAGCAGCTTACAGGGGGCGAGCAATCAGCCCCAGCATTTT; CDR3aa: CASSLQGASNQPQHF
j_gene: TRBJ1-5; d_gene: NA; abundance: NA; v_gene: TRBV18; CDR3nt: TGTGCCAGCTCACCAGAAGGGGGGGGGCGTCAGCCCCAGCATTTT; CDR3aa: CASSPEGGGRQPQHF
j_gene: TRBJ2-7; d_gene: TRBD2; abundance: NA; v_gene: TRBV7-2; CDR3nt: TGTGCCAGCAGCTTGGGTAGCGGGAGCCCCTACGAGCAGTACTTC; CDR3aa: CASSLGSGSPYEQYF